Included here is one T cell receptor (beta chain) sequence, with context. Data came from immunoSEQ multiplex PCR; TCRdb stores just in-frame clones and leaves some out. The sample lists around 160,000 clones, 75% to 85% occurring once. The data were taken from a study of blood T cell repertoires in COVID-19. The sample was PBMCs or T cells enriched from blood (not recorded which). The source of this sequence is a woman in her sixties or seventies who had recovered from COVID-19.

CDR3 nucleotides: TGTGCCAGCAGTTTAGAGGGAATGGGAATCGCTGAAGCTTTCTTT. Translating it yields CASSLEGMGIAEAFF. The chain combines TRBV28 with TRBJ1-1; no clear D gene. Per germline, CDR1 MDHEN and CDR2 SYDVKM. Trimming removed 2 bases at V and 6 bases at J, with 16 bases between. The length of the CDR3 is 15 residues.